This TCR beta chain comes out of a study of CXCR3-negative and CXCR3-positive naive CD8 T cells. Study observations and caveats: Naive subsets did not differ in surface CD5, and the authors estimated TCR strength using properties of the TRB CDR3. In both naive subsets diversity was comparably high, whereas memory CD8+ cells showed much lower diversity. Similar TRBV-TRBJ usage characterized naive CXCR3-negative and CXCR3-positive cells; memory cells differed.

Worth noting for this clonotype: Its antigen is unknown.

Each CD8+ T cell subset was sorted in triplicate, 300,000 or so cells each. CDR1 is KGHSH, CDR2 LQKENI, per germline. The CDR3 is 14 amino acids. 5' RACE that incorporated UMI labels was used to prepare the TRB cDNA libraries. For each CDR3 protein, TCRdb gives one entry from its re-call of the 5' RACE reads, without DNA. This table lists around 48,000 distinct CDR3 sequences. This clonotype was sampled from a human donor in good health. Some clones in this sample may be carry-over from other donors' samples. The chain is built from TRBV18 and TRBJ2-1; TCRdb lists TRBD1, though no DNA is available to test this call. Material: memory CD8+ T cells from blood. CDR3 amino acids: CASSPTNRGNEQFF.